The next 13 T cell receptor beta chains were all read from a single sample in a study of neoadjuvant anti-PD-1 for oral cavity cancer. Time point meaning: after neoadjuvant nivolumab, at surgical resection. Here immunoSEQ multiplex PCR was the method, and the copy in TCRdb shows in-frame clones only, minus some. The table has some 70,000 clones, approximately 85% seen once. The sequenced sample was PBMCs, obtained after nivolumab (anti-PD-1) treatment. These receptors all come from a person between 40 and 80 years old with oral cavity squamous cell carcinoma.

The chain has TRBV5-1 and TRBJ2-3; no reliable D call. V was pared by 0 bases and J by 0 bases, with 8 bases between. This CDR3 comprises 15 residues. CDR1 is SGHRS and CDR2 is YFSETQ in the germline V gene. The CDR3 loop reads CASSLALPSTDTQYF. The DNA of the CDR3 is TGCGCCAGCAGCTTGGCCCTGCCTAGCACAGATACGCAGTATTTT. Using reference TRBV5-1 and TRBJ2-3 for the parts outside the CDR3, the full variable domain is KAGVTQTPRYLIKTRGQQVTLSCSPISGHRSVSWYQQTPGQGLQFLFEYFSETQRNKGNFPGRFSGRQFSNSRSEMNVSTLELGDSALYLCASSLALPSTDTQYFGPGTRLTVL.

J is TRBJ2-5 and V is TRBV6-5; D might be TRBD2 (6 bases). The germline gives CDR1 MNHEY, CDR2 SVGAGI. This CDR3 has 13 residues. V was clipped by 2 bases and J by 9 bases, with 13 bases between them. For the CDR3, the DNA is TGTGCCAGCAGTTACGGAGGGGAGAGGGCCCAGTACTTC. Its protein is CASSYGGERAQYF.

The chain is built from TRBV7-9 and TRBJ2-1; D call uncertain. The CDR3 extends over 11 amino acids. Germline V gives CDR1 SEHNR, CDR2 FQNEAQ (reference sequence). Between the trimmed V and J ends, which lost 0 bases and 9 bases, there was a span of 3 bases. The CDR3 DNA reads as TGTGCCAGCAGCTTAGCTCTTGAGCAGTTCTTC. Its translation is CASSLALEQFF.

The chain recombines TRBV9 with TRBJ1-1; D call uncertain. The germline CDR1 and CDR2 sequences are SGDLS and YYNGEE. The V end lost 0 bases, the J end lost 1 base, and 7 bases lay between the germline ends. This CDR3 has 14 amino acids. CDR3 sequence (DNA): TGTGCCAGCAGCGTAGAAGTTAGGAACACTGAAGCTTTCTTT. The encoded protein is CASSVEVRNTEAFF.

This sequence joins TRBV15 and TRBJ2-5; 9 nucleotides match TRBD1. The V gene end was trimmed by 2 bases and the J gene end by 3 bases; junction bases not matched to a gene: 4. The germline V gene has CDR1 LNHNV and CDR2 YYDKDF (reference sequence). The CDR3 runs 15 residues. The CDR3 coding sequence is TGTGCCACCAGCAGATTCCGGGACAGGGAAGAGACCCAGTACTTC. Its protein is CATSRFRDREETQYF.

The chain is built from TRBV6-1 and TRBJ2-7; possible D gene TRBD1, 5 bases. The CDR3 sequence is 14 residues long. CDR1 MNHNS and CDR2 SASEGT come from the germline V gene. V was cut by 10 bases and J by 0 bases, with 16 bases left in between. This chain's CDR3 is CATNLQASSYEQYF. In DNA form, the CDR3 reads TGTGCCACCAATTTACAGGCCAGCTCCTACGAGCAGTACTTC.

The V and J genes are TRBV19 and TRBJ2-7; unclear D gene. The CDR3 consists of 14 residues. CDR1 and CDR2 from the germline V gene are LNHDA and SQIVND (reference sequence). Trimming shortened V by 3 bases and J by 3 bases, and 12 bases separated the two germline ends. The DNA of the CDR3 is TGTGCCAGTAGTATTTTGGGGTCAGGCTACGAGCAGTACTTC. Translating it yields CASSILGSGYEQYF.

The J gene is TRBJ1-1, the V gene TRBV6-1; 7 bases map to TRBD1. V was clipped by 8 bases and J by 0 bases; unmatched bases: 3. CDR3 length: 13 amino acids. Germline V lookup: CDR1 MNHNS, CDR2 SASEGT. CDR3 loop: CASGGQVNTEAFF. DNA of the CDR3: TGTGCCAGCGGAGGACAGGTGAACACTGAAGCTTTCTTT.

This chain uses TRBV13 with TRBJ2-1; 11 bases align to TRBD2. Trimming took 4 bases from V and 4 from J; bases not matched to a gene: 6. CDR3 length equals 16 residues. Germline V gene sequence: CDR1 PRHDT, CDR2 FYEKMQ (reference sequence). CDR3 amino acids: CASSSRLAGTYNEQFF. The CDR3, as DNA: TGTGCCAGCAGCTCACGACTAGCGGGAACTTACAATGAGCAGTTCTTC.

The chain carries TRBV18 and TRBJ1-2; unclear D gene. Trimming took 5 bases from V and 8 from J, leaving 15 bases between them. The CDR3 runs 13 residues. Germline V CDR1 and CDR2: KGHSH, LQKENI. The CDR3 coding sequence is TGTGCCAGCTCATGGGAGAACACGGAAGGCTACACCTTC. It encodes CASSWENTEGYTF.

The chain is built from TRBV6-1 and TRBJ1-1; 7 positions agree with TRBD1. CDR3 length: 15 residues. Germline V CDR1 and CDR2: MNHNS, SASEGT. J lost 0 bases, V lost 2 bases, and 3 bases had no gene match. The DNA of the CDR3 is TGTGCCAGCAGTGAATGGGGACAGATGAACACTGAAGCTTTCTTT. Translated: CASSEWGQMNTEAFF.

The V gene is TRBV5-1, the J gene TRBJ2-3; 8 bases map to TRBD2. Looked up from germline, CDR1 is SGHRS and CDR2 is YFSETQ. This CDR3 has 13 amino acids. The J segment lost 2 bases and the V segment lost 9 bases, leaving 5 bases of the junction unmatched. DNA of the CDR3: TGCGCCACCGGGGGGGAGGACACAGATACGCAGTATTTT. Its protein product is CATGGEDTDTQYF.

This rearrangement joins TRBV30 to TRBJ1-1, with TRBD1 matching 7 bases. J gave up 0 bases and V 3 bases, and 7 bases lay outside the gene matches. The germline V gene encodes CDR1 GTSNPN and CDR2 SVGIG (reference sequence). The CDR3 extends over 15 amino acids. CDR3 amino acids: CAWRKRDRLNTEAFF. Written as DNA, the CDR3 is TGTGCCTGGAGAAAAAGGGACAGATTGAACACTGAAGCTTTCTTT.